The 17 T cell receptor beta chains in this list originate from one sample, sequenced in a study of CD4 T cells in relation to SARS-CoV-2 and coronaviruses. These receptors are not linked to any known antigen. The table came from immunoSEQ multiplex PCR; TCRdb's copy has only in-frame clones and leaves some out. The table has 15,000 to 25,000 clones, roughly four fifths seen once. CD4+ T cells from unexposed donors were obtained before the COVID-19 pandemic (2011-2018). The cells were cultured for less than twelve days before CD4+ T cells were isolated. The sample comprised CD4+ T cells from PBMCs, cultured in vitro. The origin of the receptors is a human donor in good health.

The rearrangement uses TRBV6-5 and TRBJ2-6, with unresolved D. The germline V gene encodes CDR1 MNHEY and CDR2 SVGAGI. The length of the CDR3 is 15 residues. The V gene lost 0 bases and the J gene lost 3 bases, with 6 bases spanning the gap. For the CDR3, the DNA is TGTGCCAGCAGTTACTCTGGTGGTGGGGCCAACGTCCTGACTTTC. Amino acids: CASSYSGGGANVLTF.

The gene calls are TRBV3-1 (or the pseudogene TRBV3-2) and TRBJ2-5; D remains ambiguous. Germline V lookup: CDR1 LGHDT, CDR2 YNNKEL (reference sequence). This CDR3 region has 12 residues. Trimming stripped 4 bases from V and 5 bases from J, with 8 bases between. In DNA, the CDR3 is TGTGCCAGCAGCCTCAGCCGGGAGACCCAGTACTTC. It yields the protein CASSLSRETQYF.

The V and J genes are TRBV18 and TRBJ1-4, with D possibly being TRBD1 (6 bases). With 5 bases removed from V and 8 bases from J, the gap between germline ends came to 9 bases. The CDR3 consists of 12 residues. The V gene's germline CDR1 is KGHSH and CDR2 LQKENI. In DNA form, the CDR3 reads TGTGCCAGCTCAGAGGGGGTGGAAAAACTGTTTTTT. It translates to CASSEGVEKLFF.

The rearrangement links TRBV5-1 to TRBJ2-7; D is tentatively TRBD1 or TRBD2 (5 bases each). V lost 4 bases and J 2 bases, leaving 16 bases between the germline ends. Germline CDR1 is SGHRS and CDR2 is YFSETQ. There are 15 residues in the CDR3. CDR3 region: CASSAPGRNTYEQYF. For the CDR3, the DNA is TGCGCCAGCAGCGCACCGGGACGGAATACCTACGAGCAGTACTTC.

V usage is TRBV24-1 and J usage is TRBJ2-7, with D perhaps TRBD2 (5 bases). Trimming shortened V by 9 bases and J by 3 bases, and 20 bases separated the two germline ends. This CDR3 is 15 amino acids long. CDR1 is KGHDR, CDR2 SFDVKD, per germline. The CDR3 bases are TGTGCCACCGGACCGGGATCCCCACTCGGCTACGAGCAGTACTTC. This translates into CATGPGSPLGYEQYF.

This clone appeared a few times. The chain has TRBV4-1 and TRBJ2-7; TRBD2 matches 9 bases. CDR1 and CDR2 (germline): MGHRA, YSYEKL. CDR3 size: 16 residues. Unmatched junction bases numbered 9, after V lost 6 bases and J lost 0 bases. DNA for the CDR3: TGCGCCAGCAGTCCCACCTGGACTAGCGACTCCTACGAGCAGTACTTC. It translates to CASSPTWTSDSYEQYF.

The V gene is TRBV4-2, the J gene TRBJ2-2; D ambiguous. Germline V lookup: CDR1 LGHNA, CDR2 YNFKEQ. V lost 2 bases to trimming and J lost 2 bases, with 12 bases between them. This CDR3 region has 16 residues. CDR3 residues: CASSQNSVQNTGELFF. In DNA form, the CDR3 reads TGTGCCAGCAGCCAAAACAGTGTTCAAAACACCGGGGAGCTGTTTTTT.

The chain joins TRBV30 to TRBJ1-4, with D unresolved. Germline assignment: CDR1 GTSNPN and CDR2 SVGIG (reference sequence). The V end lost 3 bases, the J end lost 0 bases, and 11 bases lay between the germline ends. CDR3 length: 15 residues. In nucleotides, the CDR3 is TGTGCCTGGAGGATAGGCGGGACAACTAATGAAAAACTGTTTTTT. This codes for CAWRIGGTTNEKLFF.

The chain has TRBV24-1 and TRBJ2-1; 13 nucleotides agree with TRBD2. Per the germline V gene, CDR1 is KGHDR and CDR2 is SFDVKD. V shed 10 bases and J 7 bases; nucleotides not matched to a gene: 3. This CDR3 has 13 residues. The CDR3 sequence: CATSGLAGNEQFF. CDR3 DNA: TGTGCCACTTCGGGACTAGCGGGGAATGAGCAGTTCTTC.

The CDR3 DNA sequence: TGTGCCAGCAGCTTGGGGACTATCACAGACTCACCCCTCCACTTT. As protein: CASSLGTITDSPLHF. This chain uses TRBV7-9 with TRBJ1-6; a possible D gene is TRBD1 (5 bases). The CDR3 is 15 amino acids. Trimming removed 3 bases from V and 10 bases from J, with 16 bases in between. Looked up from germline, CDR1 is SEHNR and CDR2 is FQNEAQ (reference sequence).

The rearrangement uses TRBV6-1 and TRBJ1-2; unclear D gene. Trimming left V 2 bases short and J 4 bases short, with 11 bases between. The CDR3 loop spans 14 amino acids. The germline CDR1 and CDR2 sequences are MNHNS and SASEGT. The CDR3 DNA sequence: TGTGCCAGCAGTGAATTTGAGCGTACCTATGGCTACACCTTC. Protein: CASSEFERTYGYTF.

The chain combines TRBV19 with TRBJ2-1, with D possibly being TRBD1 or TRBD2 (6 bases each). CDR3 size: 16 residues. Germline V gene sequence: CDR1 LNHDA, CDR2 SQIVND (reference sequence). Trimming stripped 4 bases from V and 2 bases from J, with 15 bases between. The CDR3 loop reads CASSTRGAGPYNEQFF. CDR3 bases: TGTGCCAGTAGTACGAGGGGGGCAGGACCCTACAATGAGCAGTTCTTC.

By share of the sample, this clone is large. This rearrangement joins TRBV19 to TRBJ1-6, with unresolved D. The CDR3 has 14 amino acids. V gave up 1 base and J gave up 7 bases, with 8 bases separating them. Germline V gene lookup returns CDR1 LNHDA and CDR2 SQIVND (reference sequence). The CDR3 loop is CASSIAGVNSPLHF. The CDR3, as DNA: TGTGCCAGTAGTATAGCAGGTGTGAATTCACCCCTCCACTTT.

The V call is TRBV7-2, the J call TRBJ1-1, with 7 bases fitting TRBD1. The CDR3 is made up of 12 amino acids. Germline CDR1 reads SGHTA; CDR2 reads FQGNSA. Trimming removed 5 bases from V and 11 bases from J; junction bases left unmatched: 8. CDR3: CASSLQGWSAFF. The CDR3 bases are TGTGCCAGCAGCCTACAGGGGTGGAGTGCTTTCTTT.

V usage is TRBV18 and J usage is TRBJ2-1, with no clear D. V shed 3 bases and J shed 5 bases, with 8 bases lying between them. The CDR3 spans 13 residues. Germline CDR1 is KGHSH and CDR2 is LQKENI. The CDR3 DNA sequence: TGTGCCAGCTCACCGCTCGCAGACAATGAGCAGTTCTTC. Its protein is CASSPLADNEQFF.

In its sample, this clone was seen once. The chain uses TRBV2 and TRBJ1-2; D possibly corresponds to TRBD1 (6 bases). Germline V gene data show CDR1 as SNHLY and CDR2 as FYNNEI. V lost 6 bases and J lost 8, with 16 bases in between. The CDR3 has 13 amino acids. The CDR3 DNA sequence: TGTGCCAGCAGCGGTAGTGGACAGACCGGCTACACCTTC. Amino acid sequence: CASSGSGQTGYTF.

V and J are TRBV6-6 and TRBJ2-5; 9 nucleotides match TRBD2. Looked up from germline, CDR1 is MNHNY and CDR2 is SVGAGI (reference sequence). V trimming: 10 bases; J trimming: 0 bases; junction bases outside the gene matches: 9. The CDR3 loop spans 15 amino acids. CDR3 residues: CATHKAGGDQETQYF. CDR3 nucleotide sequence: TGTGCCACGCATAAGGCGGGGGGGGACCAAGAGACCCAGTACTTC.